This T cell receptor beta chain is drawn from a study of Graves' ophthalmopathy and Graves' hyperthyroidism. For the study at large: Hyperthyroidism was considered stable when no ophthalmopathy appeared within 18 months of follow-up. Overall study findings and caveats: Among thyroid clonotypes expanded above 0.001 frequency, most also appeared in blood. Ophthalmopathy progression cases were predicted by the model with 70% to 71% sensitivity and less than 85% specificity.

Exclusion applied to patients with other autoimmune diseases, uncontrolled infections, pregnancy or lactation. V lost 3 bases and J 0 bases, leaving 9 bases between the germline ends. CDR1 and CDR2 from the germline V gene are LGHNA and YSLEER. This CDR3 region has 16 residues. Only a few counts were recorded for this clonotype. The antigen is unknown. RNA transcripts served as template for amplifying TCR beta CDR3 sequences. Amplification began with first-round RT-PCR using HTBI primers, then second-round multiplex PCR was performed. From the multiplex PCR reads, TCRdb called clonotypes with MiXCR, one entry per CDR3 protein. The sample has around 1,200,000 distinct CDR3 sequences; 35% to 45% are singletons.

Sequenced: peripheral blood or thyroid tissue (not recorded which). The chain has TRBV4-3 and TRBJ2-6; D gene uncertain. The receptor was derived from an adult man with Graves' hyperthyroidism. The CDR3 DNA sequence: TGCGCCAGCAGCCAGGAGCCGGTCTCTGGGGCCAACGTCCTGACTTTC. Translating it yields CASSQEPVSGANVLTF.